This T cell receptor (beta chain) was profiled in a study of T cells in Graves' hyperthyroidism and ophthalmopathy (dated by TCRdb to the late 2010s). As for the study more broadly: Peripheral blood samples were taken at initial diagnosis, before any treatment was given. To identify TCR V-J signatures that set the groups apart, the researchers used a discovery cohort of more than 95 patients, made up of approximately 43 with Graves' ophthalmopathy and 57 with stable Graves' hyperthyroidism. According to the paper, TCR Vbeta CDR3 sequencing was carried out on roughly 130 peripheral blood samples, which came from approximately 43 ophthalmopathy, approximately 72 hyperthyroidism and roughly 17 progressor patients. Prospective prediction of ophthalmopathy was tested in an independent validation cohort of under 20 hyperthyroidism patients and some 17 patients who later progressed to ophthalmopathy. In addition, the study compared T-cell repertoires in thyroid tissue and in blood from several Graves' hyperthyroidism patients. After sampling, hyperthyroidism patients received methimazole starting at 30 mg daily, and ophthalmopathy patients received high-dose intravenous methylprednisolone. For training and testing, the 95 to 100 patients in the discovery cohort were randomly divided in a 7:3 ratio. Findings and caveats that apply to the study as a whole: Most expanded thyroid clonotypes (frequency above 0.001) were also detected in blood, a finding suggesting that blood repertoires may reflect thyroid immune responses. No statistical method was used to set the sample size in advance, and investigators knew the group allocation. A model built on a 13 V-J signature distinguished ophthalmopathy from stable hyperthyroidism, reaching approximately 89% sensitivity and approximately 83% specificity in cross-validation and 80%/75% in testing. In validation, progression to ophthalmopathy was predicted by the model with roughly 69% sensitivity and just over 72% specificity, a median of roughly 6.4 months before onset.

Moderately to severely active disease, a Clinical Activity Score of at least 3, a NOSPECS grade of at least 4, and a duration under 3 months were present in ophthalmopathy patients. Any patient with an uncontrolled infection, another autoimmune disease, pregnancy or lactation was excluded. Diagnoses were established on the basis of clinical symptoms, serum thyroxine and TRAb, thyroid ultrasound, and orbital computed tomography. PBMCs were separated from roughly 9.6 ml of fresh peripheral blood using Ficoll-Paque density gradient centrifugation. Total RNA was extracted using Trizol reagent, and RNA quality was assessed on an Agilent 2100 Bioanalyzer. The TCR beta CDR3 regions were amplified from RNA transcripts. The TCR CDR3 was subjected to a first round of RT-PCR using the HTBI primer set and the Qiagen OneStep RT-PCR kit. Libraries were constructed in a second round of multiplex PCR, after which size selection and purification were carried out. The libraries were sequenced on an Illumina HiSeq2000 using paired-end 100 bp reads. Concerning the study's data processing: SOAPnuke was used to process the raw data, throwing out any read that contained adapters or uncalled bases, had a mean Phred below 15, or lacked an exact constant-primer or identifier match. COPE v1.2.5 was used to merge the high-quality paired reads, and each unique nucleotide sequence was defined as a clonotype. MiTCR v1.1 was used to align clonotypes to the IMGT TRBV, TRBD and TRBJ reference segments. Analysis was restricted to V-J combinations with a frequency above 0.0001, which covered 99.2% of repertoires. The TCS score was defined as F50 (clonal expansion) divided by E x V (chaos), with BLOSUM62-based TCRdist calculated between CDR3 peptides within each V-J. Welch's t-statistics and random forest reduced roughly 530 V-J features to roughly 13, which were used in a naive Bayes classifier (R e1071). The raw public data were reprocessed by TCRdb itself: fastp quality trimming at Q25, MiXCR clonotype calling, in-frame beta chains only. Entries that share a CDR3 protein sequence are merged under the most common genes and DNA. None of the V and J calls come from the authors' own analysis; TCRdb made them. The sample table records fewer than 450,000 distinct CDR3 sequences; roughly 18% of these occur just once. Of the sample, around two fifths falls within the top ten clones.

This clonotype has a count of ten or more. Its target antigen remains unknown. The input lacks base qualities; no much larger clone sits a single base away. This receptor was identified in a man between 18 and 29 years old with Graves' ophthalmopathy. The sequenced material came from blood.

In nucleotide form, the sequence is TGTGCCAGCAGTTTCGGCATTATGAGCACAGATACGCAGTATTTT. Translated, it reads CASSFGIMSTDTQYF. This chain is built from TRBV27 and TRBJ2-3; the D gene remains uncertain. The CDR3 starts with the cysteine, ends with the phenylalanine, and has 15 residues. Only CDR3 DNA remains: 45 bases, in frame from the first base. Via the germline V gene (reference sequence), CDR1 is MNHEY and CDR2 SMNVEV. The V end loses 3 bases and the J end loses 0 bases, and a stretch of 10 bases separates them.